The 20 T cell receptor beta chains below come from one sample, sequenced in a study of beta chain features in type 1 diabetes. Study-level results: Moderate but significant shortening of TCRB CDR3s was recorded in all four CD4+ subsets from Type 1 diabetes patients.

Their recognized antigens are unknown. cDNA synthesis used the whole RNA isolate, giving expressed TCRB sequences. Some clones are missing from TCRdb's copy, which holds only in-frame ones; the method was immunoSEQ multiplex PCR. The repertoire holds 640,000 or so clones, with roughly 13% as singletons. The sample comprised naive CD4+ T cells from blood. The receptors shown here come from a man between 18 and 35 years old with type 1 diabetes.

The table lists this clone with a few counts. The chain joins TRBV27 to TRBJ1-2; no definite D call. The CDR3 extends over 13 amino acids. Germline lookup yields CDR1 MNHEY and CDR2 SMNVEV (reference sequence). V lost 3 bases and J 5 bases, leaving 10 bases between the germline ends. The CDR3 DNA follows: TGTGCCAGCAGTTTCATAGTGGGATATGGCTACACCTTC. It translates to CASSFIVGYGYTF.

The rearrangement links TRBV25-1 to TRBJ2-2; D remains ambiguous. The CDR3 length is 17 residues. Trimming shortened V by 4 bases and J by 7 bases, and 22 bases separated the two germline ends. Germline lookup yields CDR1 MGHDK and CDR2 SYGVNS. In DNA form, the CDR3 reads TGTGCCAGCAGTGCTAACGAGTGGGCCCACCGTGGCGGGGAGCTGTTTTTT. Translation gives CASSANEWAHRGGELFF.

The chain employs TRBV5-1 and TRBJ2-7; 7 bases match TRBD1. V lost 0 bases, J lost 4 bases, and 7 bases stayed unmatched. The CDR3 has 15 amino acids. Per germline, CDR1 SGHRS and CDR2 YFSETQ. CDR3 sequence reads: CASSLGARQGYEQYF. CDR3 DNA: TGCGCCAGCAGCTTGGGGGCCCGACAGGGTTACGAGCAGTACTTC.

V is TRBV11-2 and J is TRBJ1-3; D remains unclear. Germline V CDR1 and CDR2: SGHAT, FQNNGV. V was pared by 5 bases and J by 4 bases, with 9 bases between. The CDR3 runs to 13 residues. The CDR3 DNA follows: TGTGCCAGCAGCCCCGCGGGGGGAAACACCATATATTTT. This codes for CASSPAGGNTIYF.

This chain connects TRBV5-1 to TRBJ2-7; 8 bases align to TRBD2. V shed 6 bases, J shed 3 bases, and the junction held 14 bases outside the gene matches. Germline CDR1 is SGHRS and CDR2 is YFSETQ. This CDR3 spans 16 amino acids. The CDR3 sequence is CASTPAPGLGYYEQYF. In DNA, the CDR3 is TGCGCCAGCACCCCGGCGCCGGGACTAGGTTACTACGAGCAGTACTTC.

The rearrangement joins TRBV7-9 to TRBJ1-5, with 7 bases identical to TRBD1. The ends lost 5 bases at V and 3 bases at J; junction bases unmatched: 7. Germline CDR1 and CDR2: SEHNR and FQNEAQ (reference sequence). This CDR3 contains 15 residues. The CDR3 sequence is CASSLGTATNQPQHF. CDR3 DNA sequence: TGTGCCAGCAGCCTTGGGACAGCTACCAATCAGCCCCAGCATTTT.

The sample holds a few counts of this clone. CDR3 loop: CASGLLYGYTF. CDR3 nucleotides: TGTGCCAGCGGGCTACTCTATGGCTACACCTTC. The chain recombines TRBV2 with TRBJ1-2; D gene unclear. V was clipped by 8 bases and J by 4 bases, with 8 bases between them. Per germline, CDR1 SNHLY and CDR2 FYNNEI. The CDR3 contains 11 residues. Filled out from reference TRBV2 and TRBJ1-2, the complete variable domain reads EPEVTQTPSHQVTQMGQEVILRCVPISNHLYFYWYRQILGQKVEFLVSFYNNEISEKSEIFDDQFSVERPDGSNFTLKIRSTKLEDSAMYFCASGLLYGYTFGSGTRLTVV.

CDR3 sequence: CAIRGNTEAFF. CDR3 sequence (DNA): TGTGCCATAAGAGGGAACACTGAAGCTTTCTTT. This chain links TRBV2 with TRBJ1-1; D unresolved. The CDR3 totals 11 residues. V lost 10 bases, J lost 1 base, and 7 bases lay in between. Germline CDR1 is SNHLY and CDR2 is FYNNEI.

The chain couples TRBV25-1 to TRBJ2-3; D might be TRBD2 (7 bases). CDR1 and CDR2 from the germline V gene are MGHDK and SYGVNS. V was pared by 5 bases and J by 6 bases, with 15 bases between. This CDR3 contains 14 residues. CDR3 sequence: CASSLHGGRDTQYF. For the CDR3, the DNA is TGTGCCAGCAGTCTGCACGGGGGGCGTGATACGCAGTATTTT.

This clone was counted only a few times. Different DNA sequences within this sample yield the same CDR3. This CDR3 reads CSVGRDSNQPQHF. CDR3 nucleotides: TGCAGCGTTGGCAGGGATAGCAATCAGCCCCAGCATTTT. The chain recombines TRBV29-1 with TRBJ1-5, with D perhaps matching TRBD1 (5 bases). Germline CDR1 SQVTM, CDR2 ANQGSEA. The CDR3 runs to 13 residues. V lost 4 bases to trimming and J lost 0 bases, with 7 bases between them.

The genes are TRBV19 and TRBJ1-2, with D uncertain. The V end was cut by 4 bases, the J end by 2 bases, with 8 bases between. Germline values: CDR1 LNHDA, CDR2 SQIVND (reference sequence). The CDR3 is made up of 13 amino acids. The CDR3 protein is CASSTDRNYGYTF. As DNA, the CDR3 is TGTGCCAGTAGTACCGACCGGAACTATGGCTACACCTTC.

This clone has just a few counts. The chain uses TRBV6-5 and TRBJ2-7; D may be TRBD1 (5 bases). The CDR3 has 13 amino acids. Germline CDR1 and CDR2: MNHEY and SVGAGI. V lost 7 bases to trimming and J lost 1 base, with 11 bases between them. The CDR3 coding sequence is TGTGCCAGCATCGACAGCCGTTCCTACGAGCAGTACTTC. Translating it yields CASIDSRSYEQYF.

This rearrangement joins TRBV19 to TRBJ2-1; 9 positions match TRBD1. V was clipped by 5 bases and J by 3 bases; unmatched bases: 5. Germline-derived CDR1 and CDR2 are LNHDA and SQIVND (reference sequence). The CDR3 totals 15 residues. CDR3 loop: CASSPRDRVYNEQFF. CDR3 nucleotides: TGTGCCAGTAGTCCTCGGGACAGGGTCTACAATGAGCAGTTCTTC.

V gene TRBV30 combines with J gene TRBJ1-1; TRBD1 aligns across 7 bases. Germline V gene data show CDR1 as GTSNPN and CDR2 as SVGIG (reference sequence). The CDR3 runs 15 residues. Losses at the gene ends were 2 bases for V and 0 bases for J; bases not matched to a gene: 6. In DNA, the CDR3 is TGTGCCTGGAGTAAAAGACAGGGCATGAACACTGAAGCTTTCTTT. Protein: CAWSKRQGMNTEAFF.

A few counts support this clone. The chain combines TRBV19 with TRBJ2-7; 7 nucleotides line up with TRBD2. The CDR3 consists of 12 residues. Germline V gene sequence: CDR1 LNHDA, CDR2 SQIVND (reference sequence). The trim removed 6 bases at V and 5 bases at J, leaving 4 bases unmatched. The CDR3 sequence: CASSLAGDEQYF. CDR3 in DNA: TGTGCCAGTAGCCTTGCGGGGGACGAGCAGTACTTC. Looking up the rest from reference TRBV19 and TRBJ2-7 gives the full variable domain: DGGITQSPKYLFRKEGQNVTLSCEQNLNHDAMYWYRQDPGQGLRLIYYSQIVNDFQKGDIAEGYSVSREKKESFPLTVTSAQKNPTAFYLCASSLAGDEQYFGPGTRLTVT.

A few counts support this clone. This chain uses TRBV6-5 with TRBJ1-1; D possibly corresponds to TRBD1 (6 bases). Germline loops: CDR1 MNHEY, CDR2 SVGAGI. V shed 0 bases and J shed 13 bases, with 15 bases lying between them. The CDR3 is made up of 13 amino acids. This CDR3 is CASSYSNVQGDFF. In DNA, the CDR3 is TGTGCCAGCAGTTACTCGAATGTACAGGGTGATTTCTTT.

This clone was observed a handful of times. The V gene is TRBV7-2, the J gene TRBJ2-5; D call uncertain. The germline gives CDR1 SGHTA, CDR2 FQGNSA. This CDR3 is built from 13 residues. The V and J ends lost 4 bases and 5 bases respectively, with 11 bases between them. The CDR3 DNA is TGTGCCAGCAGCTCCAGAGCTCGGGAGACCCAGTACTTC. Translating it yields CASSSRARETQYF.

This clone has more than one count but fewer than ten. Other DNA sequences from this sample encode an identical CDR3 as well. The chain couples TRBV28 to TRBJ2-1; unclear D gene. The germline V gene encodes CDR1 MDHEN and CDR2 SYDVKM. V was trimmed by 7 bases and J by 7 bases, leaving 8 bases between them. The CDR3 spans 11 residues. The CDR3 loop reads CASTARNEQFF. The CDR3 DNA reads TGTGCCAGCACCGCCCGGAATGAGCAGTTCTTC.

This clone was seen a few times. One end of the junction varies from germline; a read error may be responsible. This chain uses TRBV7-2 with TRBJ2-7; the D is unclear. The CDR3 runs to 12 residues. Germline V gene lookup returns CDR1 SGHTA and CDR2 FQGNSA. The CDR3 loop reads CASSLMGLALRF. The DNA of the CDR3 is TGTGCCAGCAGCCTTATGGGTTTGGCCCTGCGCTTC.

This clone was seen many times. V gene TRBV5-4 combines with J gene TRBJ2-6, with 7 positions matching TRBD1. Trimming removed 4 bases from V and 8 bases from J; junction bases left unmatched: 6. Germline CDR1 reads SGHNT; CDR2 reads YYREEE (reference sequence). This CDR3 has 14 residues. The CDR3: CASSTGTAPNVLTF. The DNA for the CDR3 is TGTGCCAGCAGCACCGGGACAGCGCCCAACGTCCTGACTTTC.